The 20 T cell receptor beta chains below come from one sample, sequenced in a study of blood T cell repertoires in COVID-19. This table comes from immunoSEQ multiplex PCR, and its TCRdb copy is limited to in-frame clones, with some not included. The sample includes roughly 300,000 clones, 85% of them seen just once. Sequencing was carried out using PBMCs or T cells enriched from blood (not recorded which). These receptors were taken from a woman aged 45-60 years who had recovered from COVID-19.

This chain links TRBV12-3 or TRBV12-4 with TRBJ1-1, with unresolved D. The CDR3 spans 11 residues. V lost 6 bases to trimming and J lost 11 bases, with 13 bases between them. In nucleotides, the CDR3 is TGTGCCAGCAGAACGGAGGAACGGGCTTTCTTT. It yields the protein CASRTEERAFF.

This clone was detected only once. The rearrangement joins TRBV7-2 to TRBJ1-5, with D unresolved. CDR3 length equals 15 residues. Germline V CDR1 and CDR2: SGHTA, FQGNSA. Between the trimmed V and J ends, which lost 4 bases and 7 bases, there was a span of 17 bases. The CDR3 bases are TGTGCCAGCAGCTCCGACGAGGGTGGAGGACAGCCCCAGCATTTT. Its protein product is CASSSDEGGGQPQHF.

The CDR3 loop is CASTKGSGQIYEQYF. CDR3 nucleotide sequence: TGTGCCAGCACCAAAGGCTCGGGACAGATCTACGAGCAGTACTTC. The J gene is TRBJ2-7, the V gene TRBV28, with 7 bases matching TRBD1. The germline CDR1 and CDR2 sequences are MDHEN and SYDVKM. Losses at the gene ends were 7 bases for V and 3 bases for J; bases not matched to a gene: 12. This CDR3 spans 15 amino acids.

Only a few counts were recorded for this clone. The chain uses TRBV7-2 and TRBJ2-1, with 12 bases lining up with TRBD2. This CDR3 region has 14 residues. The V gene end was trimmed by 8 bases and the J gene end by 7 bases; junction bases not matched to a gene: 6. The germline V gene has CDR1 SGHTA and CDR2 FQGNSA. The CDR3 DNA is TGTGCCAGCGTACTAGCGGGAGGTGTAAATGAGCAGTTCTTC. Its protein is CASVLAGGVNEQFF.

The V and J genes are TRBV3-1 (or the pseudogene TRBV3-2) and TRBJ2-3, with D uncertain. CDR1 LGHDT and CDR2 YNNKEL come from the germline V gene (reference sequence). The CDR3 loop spans 18 amino acids. The ends were cut back, 1 base at V and 1 base at J, with 18 bases in the middle. The CDR3 DNA reads as TGTGCCAGCAGCCAAGGCAACTCAGGTGCCTACTGCACAGATACGCAGTATTTT. Encoded protein: CASSQGNSGAYCTDTQYF.

The chain has TRBV13 and TRBJ1-3, with 7 bases that match TRBD1. Per germline, CDR1 PRHDT and CDR2 FYEKMQ (reference sequence). The CDR3 contains 18 residues. V shed 0 bases and J 0 bases; nucleotides not matched to a gene: 8. CDR3 sequence: CASSLGRIQGFSGNTIYF. The DNA of the CDR3 is TGTGCCAGCAGCTTAGGCCGAATACAGGGGTTCTCTGGAAACACCATATATTTT.

This clone is a singleton in its sample. The V gene is TRBV2, the J gene TRBJ1-1, with D perhaps TRBD1 (5 bases). V was cut by 7 bases and J by 5 bases, with 11 bases left in between. The germline V gene has CDR1 SNHLY and CDR2 FYNNEI. The CDR3 consists of 12 residues. The CDR3 reads CASTTGGTEAFF. The CDR3 region has the DNA TGTGCCAGCACGACGGGGGGGACTGAAGCTTTCTTT.

V usage is TRBV28 and J usage is TRBJ1-2, with a weak D call TRBD1 (6 bases). The V gene lost 3 bases and the J gene lost 2 bases, with 10 bases spanning the gap. CDR1 and CDR2 from the germline V gene are MDHEN and SYDVKM. The CDR3 has 14 amino acids. The CDR3 loop reads CASSLTGPNYGYTF. The CDR3 coding sequence is TGTGCCAGCAGTTTGACAGGCCCGAACTATGGCTACACCTTC.

The rearrangement joins TRBV30 to TRBJ1-1; TRBD1 matches at 9 bases. This CDR3 contains 13 residues. V lost 5 bases to trimming and J lost 1 base; unmatched junction nucleotides: 2. Germline V gene lookup returns CDR1 GTSNPN and CDR2 SVGIG (reference sequence). The CDR3 loop reads CAWDRGENTEAFF. CDR3 sequence (DNA): TGTGCCTGGGACAGGGGGGAGAACACTGAAGCTTTCTTT. Variable domain in full (rest from reference TRBV30 and TRBJ1-1): SQTIHQWPATLVQPVGSPLSLECTVEGTSNPNLYWYRQAAGRGLQLLFYSVGIGQISSEVPQNLSASRPQDRQFILSSKKLLLSDSGFYLCAWDRGENTEAFFGQGTRLTVV.

This clone was found once. V gene TRBV5-1 combines with J gene TRBJ2-3; no firm D call. Trimming shortened V by 4 bases and J by 6 bases, and 15 bases separated the two germline ends. The germline V gene encodes CDR1 SGHRS and CDR2 YFSETQ. CDR3 length: 14 residues. The CDR3 sequence is CASSRGGTKDTQYF. The CDR3 bases are TGCGCCAGCAGCCGAGGTGGAACGAAGGATACGCAGTATTTT.

The V gene is TRBV4-2, the J gene TRBJ2-3; D unresolved. CDR3 length: 15 residues. Deletions cut 3 bases from V and 3 bases from J, with 13 bases between. Looked up from germline, CDR1 is LGHNA and CDR2 is YNFKEQ. CDR3 sequence (DNA): TGTGCCAGCAGCCATGAGGCCGCACTTACAGATACGCAGTATTTT. Protein sequence: CASSHEAALTDTQYF.

This rearrangement joins TRBV12-3 or TRBV12-4 to TRBJ1-6; D uncertain. The V gene lost 4 bases and the J gene lost 8 bases, with 9 bases spanning the gap. The CDR3 runs 13 residues. The CDR3 is CASSSSYHSPLHF. In DNA, the CDR3 is TGTGCCAGCAGTTCCAGTTATCATTCACCCCTCCACTTT.

The CDR3 sequence is CASSRVDSNTGELFF. The CDR3 coding sequence is TGTGCCAGCAGCAGGGTGGACAGCAACACCGGGGAGCTGTTTTTT. This chain uses TRBV9 with TRBJ2-2; a possible D gene is TRBD1 (6 bases). V lost 4 bases to trimming and J lost 2 bases, with 12 bases between them. Germline lookup yields CDR1 SGDLS and CDR2 YYNGEE. The CDR3 length is 15 residues. The full variable domain, completed using reference TRBV9 and TRBJ2-2, is DSGVTQTPKHLITATGQRVTLRCSPRSGDLSVYWYQQSLDQGLQFLIQYYNGEERAKGNILERFSAQQFPDLHSELNLSSLELGDSALYFCASSRVDSNTGELFFGEGSRLTVL.

The sample holds a few counts of this clone. The CDR3 sequence: CASSVGQGPDTQYF. The DNA for the CDR3 is TGTGCCAGCAGCGTAGGACAGGGCCCAGATACGCAGTATTTT. The chain employs TRBV9 and TRBJ2-3, with 7 bases fitting TRBD1. The CDR3 is made up of 14 amino acids. Germline lookup yields CDR1 SGDLS and CDR2 YYNGEE. Trimming took 0 bases from V and 4 from J; bases not matched to a gene: 2. Full variable domain (remainder filled in from reference TRBV9 and TRBJ2-3): DSGVTQTPKHLITATGQRVTLRCSPRSGDLSVYWYQQSLDQGLQFLIQYYNGEERAKGNILERFSAQQFPDLHSELNLSSLELGDSALYFCASSVGQGPDTQYFGPGTRLTVL.

This clone appeared a single time. The chain uses TRBV2 and TRBJ1-2; D is undetermined. This CDR3 region has 16 residues. The V gene lost 0 bases and the J gene lost 0 bases, with 11 bases spanning the gap. Germline CDR1 is SNHLY and CDR2 is FYNNEI. DNA for the CDR3: TGTGCCAGCAGTGAAGCCGGGAAGGCTGCTAACTATGGCTACACCTTC. As protein: CASSEAGKAANYGYTF.

The chain uses TRBV11-2 and TRBJ2-5; 8 positions agree with TRBD1. Germline lookup yields CDR1 SGHAT and CDR2 FQNNGV. The CDR3 consists of 18 residues. The trim removed 4 bases at V and 4 bases at J, leaving 17 bases unmatched. CDR3 DNA sequence: TGTGCCAGCAGCTCATTAAATACGGGACAGGCGGCCGGAGAGACCCAGTACTTC. Amino acids: CASSSLNTGQAAGETQYF.

The V and J genes are TRBV25-1 and TRBJ1-2; no clear D gene. Germline CDR1 is MGHDK and CDR2 is SYGVNS. V was shortened by 6 bases and J by 6 bases, with 11 bases between the two germline ends. The CDR3 consists of 12 residues. The CDR3: CASRSRSDGYTF. The CDR3 DNA is TGTGCCAGCAGATCTAGGTCGGATGGCTACACCTTC.

The chain links TRBV4-1 to TRBJ1-3; D is unresolved. Germline CDR1 reads MGHRA; CDR2 reads YSYEKL. The CDR3 contains 17 residues. V dropped 2 bases and J dropped 2 bases, with 16 bases sitting between them. The CDR3 reads CASSQPYYIPTGNTIYF. In DNA, the CDR3 is TGCGCCAGCAGCCAACCATACTACATCCCCACTGGAAACACCATATATTTT.

The CDR3: CSVAGSRLYNEQFF. In DNA, the CDR3 is TGCAGCGTGGCCGGGAGTCGCCTCTACAATGAGCAGTTCTTC. V gene TRBV29-1 combines with J gene TRBJ2-1, with D tentatively TRBD2 (6 bases). V lost 6 bases and J 3 bases, leaving 15 bases between the germline ends. CDR3 length: 14 residues. Germline V gene data show CDR1 as SQVTM and CDR2 as ANQGSEA.

Turning to this clone: Other DNA sequences of this sample code for an identical CDR3. The chain is built from TRBV7-2 and TRBJ2-3; perhaps TRBD2 as D (6 bases). The CDR3 extends over 13 amino acids. Germline CDR1 reads SGHTA; CDR2 reads FQGNSA. Trimming took off 4 bases at V and 4 bases at J, with 9 bases between the two ends. CDR3 sequence: CASSSTRADTQYF. In nucleotides, the CDR3 is TGTGCCAGCAGCTCGACTAGGGCAGATACGCAGTATTTT. Supplemented by reference TRBV7-2 and TRBJ2-3, the full variable domain reads GAGVSQSPSNKVTEKGKDVELRCDPISGHTALYWYRQSLGQGLEFLIYFQGNSAPDKSGLPSDRFSAERTGGSVSTLTIQRTQQEDSAVYLCASSSTRADTQYFGPGTRLTVL.